This is a list of T cell receptor beta chains from one sample in a study of OX40 agonist ivuxolimab in advanced cancers. Produced via immunoSEQ multiplex PCR; TCRdb's table is partial and in-frame only. This table has about 76,000 clones, around 84% appearing once. The source material was CD4+ or CD8+ T cells sorted from blood, sampled in a trial of the OX40 agonist ivuxolimab. The receptors here all came from an adult with an advanced solid tumor such as melanoma, head and neck, liver or kidney cancer. Each CDR3 is given with its conserved first and last residue. The D gene is left open where the match is weak. Rows may omit the clone size; those that give it use once, few, many or a size class.

clone_size,v_call,d_call,j_call,cdr3_nt,cdr3_aa
.,TRBV7-2,.,TRBJ1-6,TGCGCCAGCAGTCCACGGAACTCTTTAGATTCACCCCTCCACTTT,CASSPRNSLDSPLHF
once,TRBV5-8,TRBD1,TRBJ1-4,TGTGCCAGCAGCCCCGGACAGGGGCGTGAAAAACTGTTTTTT,CASSPGQGREKLFF
.,TRBV18,.,TRBJ1-4,TGTGCCAGCTCACCGGACCTCGGTGACGAAAAACTGTTTTTT,CASSPDLGDEKLFF
.,TRBV4-1,.,TRBJ1-5,TGCGCCAGCAGCCAAGAGGGGGGAAGCAATCAGCCCCAGCATTTT,CASSQEGGSNQPQHF
.,TRBV21-1,.,TRBJ1-1,TGTGCCAGCAGCAAAGCGGAGGGTATGAACACTGAAGCTTTCTTT,CASSKAEGMNTEAFF
.,TRBV7-9,TRBD1,TRBJ2-5,TGTGCCAGCAGCTCGACAGGGGTCGAAGAGACCCAGTACTTC,CASSSTGVEETQYF
.,TRBV4-1,.,TRBJ2-3,TGCGCCAGCAGCCAAGCCCAAGGGAGGACAGATACGCAGTATTTT,CASSQAQGRTDTQYF
.,TRBV7-9,.,TRBJ2-5,TGTGCCAGCAGCTTAGAGGAGAGTCAGTACTTC,CASSLEESQYF
.,TRBV4-2,.,TRBJ2-1,TGTGCCAGCAGCCAAGACCGCCTCGTCTACAATGAGCAGTTCTTC,CASSQDRLVYNEQFF
.,TRBV6-6,.,TRBJ1-5,TGTGCCGGTCGAATCAGGGGTCAGCCCCAGCATTTT,CAGRIRGQPQHF
.,TRBV27,TRBD1,TRBJ2-1,TGTGCCAGCAGTGCCCGGACAGGGGCGAGGAGCTCCTACAATGAGCAGTTCTTC,CASSARTGARSSYNEQFF
.,TRBV4-2,.,TRBJ1-6,TGTGCCAGCAGCCTACAGGGTTTCGGGGACTCACCCCTCCACTTT,CASSLQGFGDSPLHF
.,TRBV2,.,TRBJ2-7,TGTGCCAGCAGTGAAGCGCGGGATGTAAGCTACGAGCAGTACTTC,CASSEARDVSYEQYF
.,TRBV4-1,.,TRBJ1-2,TGCGCCAGCAGCCGAGACGGTGCTAACTATGGCTACACCTTC,CASSRDGANYGYTF
.,TRBV27,.,TRBJ2-5,TGTGCCACATCTTTGGACGGTCGTGGGACCCAGTACTTC,CATSLDGRGTQYF
.,TRBV7-9,TRBD1,TRBJ1-2,TGTGCCAGCAGCTTAGTCGGGGACAGGGTAAACTATGGCTACACCTTC,CASSLVGDRVNYGYTF
once,TRBV5-1,TRBD1,TRBJ1-4,TGCGCCAGCAGCTCTGGGACAGGGGACGAAAAACTGTTTTTT,CASSSGTGDEKLFF
.,TRBV28,TRBD1,TRBJ1-4,TGTGCCAGCAGGCAGGGACAGTTTTTTGAAAAACTGTTTTTT,CASRQGQFFEKLFF
.,TRBV19,.,TRBJ1-1,TGTGCCAGTAGGAGGGAGCCGAACACTGAAGCTTTCTTT,CASRREPNTEAFF
.,TRBV5-4,TRBD1,TRBJ1-6,TGTGCCAGCAGCCGGGACAGGGAAAATTCACCCCTCCACTTT,CASSRDRENSPLHF
.,TRBV28,.,TRBJ1-1,TGTGCCAGCGTTGAGGGGTACACTGAAGCTTTCTTT,CASVEGYTEAFF
.,TRBV4-3,.,TRBJ2-7,TGCGCCAGCAGCCAAGAAGGCGAGCAGTACTTC,CASSQEGEQYF
once,TRBV4-3,.,TRBJ2-3,TGCGCCAGCAGCCAAGATGGAGGGCCTCCAGAGGCGCAGTATTTT,CASSQDGGPPEAQYF
.,TRBV13,.,TRBJ1-1,TGTGCCAGCAGCGACTACAAGAGGTTCACTGAAGCTTTCTTT,CASSDYKRFTEAFF
.,TRBV7-9,.,TRBJ2-5,TGTGCCAGCAGTATAGGACAGTTCGATCAAGAGACCCAGTACTTC,CASSIGQFDQETQYF
.,TRBV5-6,.,TRBJ2-7,TGTGCCAGCAGCTTGGCCACTTACGAGCAGTACTTC,CASSLATYEQYF
.,TRBV10-3,TRBD2,TRBJ2-3,TGTGCCATCAGGGGGGCTAGCGGGGCCCATACGCAGTATTTT,CAIRGASGAHTQYF
.,TRBV18,TRBD2,TRBJ2-5,TGTGCCAGCTCACCAAGAAGCGGGGGGGCCCAAGAGACCCAGTACTTC,CASSPRSGGAQETQYF
.,TRBV11-2,TRBD1,TRBJ1-2,TGTGCCAGCACCAAAGACAGGGGGCGCGGCTACACCTTC,CASTKDRGRGYTF
few,TRBV9,TRBD1,TRBJ1-1,TGTGCCAGCAGCGTAGGTCTAGACAGGGGTGAAGCTTTCTTT,CASSVGLDRGEAFF
.,TRBV6-1,TRBD1,TRBJ2-3,TGTGCCAGCAGCACCACCAGGGGGACAGATACGCAGTATTTT,CASSTTRGTDTQYF
.,TRBV6-5,.,TRBJ1-5,TGTGCCAGCAGTTACCGCCCCCGACAGCCCCAGCATTTT,CASSYRPRQPQHF
.,TRBV19,TRBD1,TRBJ1-6,TGTGCCAGTACCCCAAACCAGGGGGCAGAATATAATTCACCCCTCCACTTT,CASTPNQGAEYNSPLHF
once,TRBV5-4,.,TRBJ2-5,TGTGCCAGCAGCTTACCTGGGGGGGGCGTAGAGACCCAGTACTTC,CASSLPGGGVETQYF
.,TRBV18,TRBD1,TRBJ1-1,TGTGCCAGCTCACCGGGGGGACAGCCTGAAGCTTTCTTT,CASSPGGQPEAFF
once,TRBV18,TRBD1,TRBJ2-1,TGTGCCAGCTCACCCGGGACAGCAACCTACAATGAGCAGTTCTTC,CASSPGTATYNEQFF
.,TRBV18,.,TRBJ2-1,TGTGCCAGCTCACCGAGTCTACGGGCGGCGTACGGCAATGAGCAGTTCTTC,CASSPSLRAAYGNEQFF
.,TRBV5-8,.,TRBJ1-2,TGTGCCAGCAGCCGTACAGGGAACTATGGCTACACCTTC,CASSRTGNYGYTF
.,TRBV4-3,.,TRBJ2-3,TGCGCCAGCAGCCAAGGGCTAAGGACGCGGGGGCAGTATTTT,CASSQGLRTRGQYF
few,TRBV2,TRBD2,TRBJ2-3,TGTGCCAGCAGAGAGGGACTAGCGGGGGCAGATACGCAGTATTTT,CASREGLAGADTQYF
once,TRBV7-3,.,TRBJ2-2,TGTGCCAGCAGCTTAGGTTTAGCAGAAACCGGGGAGCTGTTTTTT,CASSLGLAETGELFF
.,TRBV29-1,.,TRBJ1-1,TGCAGCGCTTTGGGGGCGGGACAAAACACTGAAGCTTTCTTT,CSALGAGQNTEAFF
.,TRBV6-5,.,TRBJ2-6,TGTGCCAGCAGCCCCCAGGGTTCTGGGGCCAACGTCCTGACTTTC,CASSPQGSGANVLTF
.,TRBV6-5,.,TRBJ1-1,TGTGCCAGCAGGCAACAGGAAGGGTACACTGAAGCTTTCTTT,CASRQQEGYTEAFF
.,TRBV18,TRBD1,TRBJ1-6,TGTGCCAGCTCACCGGGACAGGCCTCTAATTCACCCCTCCACTTT,CASSPGQASNSPLHF
.,TRBV11-2,TRBD2,TRBJ2-1,TGTGCCAGCAGCCCCCAGCGGGGGGGCAATGAGCAGTTCTTC,CASSPQRGGNEQFF
.,TRBV2,.,TRBJ1-2,TGTGCCAGCAGACGGGACTATGGCTACACCTTC,CASRRDYGYTF
.,TRBV7-9,TRBD2,TRBJ2-1,TGTGCCAGCAGCTTAGAGGGCGCTAGCGGGGACCTTTTCTACAATGAGCAGTTCTTC,CASSLEGASGDLFYNEQFF
.,TRBV6-1,TRBD1,TRBJ1-1,TGTGCCAGCATTGAACAGGGGTGGACTGAAGCTTTCTTT,CASIEQGWTEAFF